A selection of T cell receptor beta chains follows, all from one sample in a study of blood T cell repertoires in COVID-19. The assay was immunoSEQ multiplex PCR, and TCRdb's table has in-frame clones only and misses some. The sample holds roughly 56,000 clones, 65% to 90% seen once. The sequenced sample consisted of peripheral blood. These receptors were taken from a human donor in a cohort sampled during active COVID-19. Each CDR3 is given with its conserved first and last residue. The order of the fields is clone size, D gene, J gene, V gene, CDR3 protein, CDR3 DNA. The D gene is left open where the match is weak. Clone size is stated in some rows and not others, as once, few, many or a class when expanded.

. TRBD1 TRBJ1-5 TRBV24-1 CATSDPGQGGYQPQHF TGTGCCACCAGTGATCCGGGACAGGGAGGTTATCAGCCCCAGCATTTT
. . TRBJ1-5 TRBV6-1 CASSELGGRTSNQPQHF TGTGCCAGCAGTGAACTGGGGGGGAGGACTAGCAATCAGCCCCAGCATTTT
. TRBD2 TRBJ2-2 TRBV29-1 CSVKPGLAVGGELFF TGCAGCGTCAAACCGGGACTAGCGGTCGGCGGGGAGCTGTTTTTT
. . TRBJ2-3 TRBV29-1 CSANPRGGNLMDTQYF TGCAGCGCAAACCCTAGGGGCGGGAATCTCATGGATACGCAGTATTTT
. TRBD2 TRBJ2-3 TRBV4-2 CASSQDRIGQRGRPSTDTQYF TGTGCCAGCAGCCAAGACCGAATAGGCCAGCGGGGACGACCTAGCACAGATACGCAGTATTTT
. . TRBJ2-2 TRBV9 CASSVDSGTNTGELFF TGTGCCAGCAGCGTAGATTCCGGGACGAACACCGGGGAGCTGTTTTTT
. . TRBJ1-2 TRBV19 CASTPRGGLYGYTF TGTGCCAGTACCCCACGCGGGGGTTTGTATGGCTACACCTTC
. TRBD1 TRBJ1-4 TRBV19 CASSTGTVPEKLFF TGTGCCAGTAGCACCGGGACAGTTCCTGAAAAACTGTTTTTT
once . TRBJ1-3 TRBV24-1 CATSDTRGPGNTIYF TGTGCCACCAGTGACACCAGGGGACCTGGAAACACCATATATTTT
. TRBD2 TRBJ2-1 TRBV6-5 CASTSGGNEQFF TGTGCCAGTACTAGCGGGGGGAATGAGCAGTTCTTC
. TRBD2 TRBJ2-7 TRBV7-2 CASSYGTSGAYEQYF TGTGCCAGCAGCTACGGGACTAGCGGAGCCTACGAGCAGTACTTC
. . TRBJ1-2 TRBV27 CASSFSDSYGYTF TGTGCCAGCAGTTTCTCGGACAGTTATGGCTACACCTTC
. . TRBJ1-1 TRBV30 CAWSVMGRGTEAFF TGTGCCTGGAGTGTTATGGGGCGCGGCACTGAAGCTTTCTTT
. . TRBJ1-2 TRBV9 CASSVDVGSNYGYTF TGTGCCAGCAGCGTAGACGTGGGCAGTAACTATGGCTACACCTTC
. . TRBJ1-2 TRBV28 CASRAGGNYGYTF TGTGCCAGCAGGGCGGGGGGGAACTATGGCTACACCTTC